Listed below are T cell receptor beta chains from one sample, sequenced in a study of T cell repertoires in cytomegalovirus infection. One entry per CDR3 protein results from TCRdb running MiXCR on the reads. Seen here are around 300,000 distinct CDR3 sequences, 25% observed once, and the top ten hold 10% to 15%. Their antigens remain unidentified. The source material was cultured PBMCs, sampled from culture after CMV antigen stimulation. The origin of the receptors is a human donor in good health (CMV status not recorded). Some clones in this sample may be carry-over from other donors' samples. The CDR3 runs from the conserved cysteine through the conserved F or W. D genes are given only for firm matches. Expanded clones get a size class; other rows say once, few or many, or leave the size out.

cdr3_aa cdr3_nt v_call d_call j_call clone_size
CATSRDEKLFF TGTGCCACCAGCAGAGACGAAAAACTGTTTTTT TRBV15 - TRBJ1-4 -
CASSLNFGRFSYEQYF TGTGCCAGCAGCTTAAATTTTGGGCGGTTCTCCTACGAGCAGTACTTC TRBV7-2 - TRBJ2-7 many
CASRFSFRDRFRGNTEAFF TGTGCCAGCAGGTTTAGTTTCCGGGACAGATTCAGGGGGAACACTGAAGCTTTCTTT TRBV6-2/TRBV6-3 TRBD1 TRBJ1-1 few
CASSMVGEAFF TGTGCCAGTAGTATGGTCGGTGAAGCTTTCTTT TRBV19 - TRBJ1-1 -
CASSLGRLNYGYTF TGTGCCAGCAGCTTAGGTCGTCTTAACTATGGCTACACCTTC TRBV7-8 - TRBJ1-2 medium-sized
CASSPLMFREANYGYTF TGTGCCAGCAGCCCTTTGATGTTCCGTGAAGCTAACTATGGCTACACCTTC TRBV7-2 - TRBJ1-2 many
CASSPADLGNEKLFF TGTGCCAGCAGCCCGGCGGATTTGGGGAATGAAAAACTGTTTTTT TRBV7-1 - TRBJ1-4 -
CASSLDGGGRYF TGTGCCAGCAGCTTAGACGGAGGTGGTCGGTACTTC TRBV7-9 - TRBJ2-5 -
CAGGTGYNEQFF TGTGCCGGTGGAACGGGGTACAATGAGCAGTTCTTC TRBV6-2/TRBV6-3 - TRBJ2-1 -
CASSIPGGDTQYF TGTGCCAGCAGTATCCCCGGGGGAGATACGCAGTATTTT TRBV27 - TRBJ2-3 few
CASSFYPNEKLFF TGTGCCAGCAGCTTTTATCCGAATGAAAAACTGTTTTTT TRBV7-9 - TRBJ1-4 few
CATSDPPGQGITGELFF TGTGCCACCAGTGATCCCCCGGGACAGGGAATCACCGGGGAGCTGTTTTTT TRBV24-1 TRBD1 TRBJ2-2 -
CASLTSGRKTQYF TGTGCCAGTCTGACTAGCGGGAGGAAGACCCAGTACTTC TRBV28 TRBD2 TRBJ2-5 few
CASTLSWGLQGGNEKLFF TGTGCCAGCACCCTATCCTGGGGATTACAGGGTGGTAATGAAAAACTGTTTTTT TRBV7-9 - TRBJ1-4 few
CATSDLNSGRTEQFF TGTGCCACCAGTGATTTGAATAGCGGGAGAACTGAGCAGTTCTTC TRBV24-1 TRBD2 TRBJ2-1 -
CASSRGGGIPSGANVLTF TGCGCCAGCAGCCGAGGTGGAGGGATTCCCTCTGGGGCCAACGTCCTGACTTTC TRBV4-1 - TRBJ2-6 few
CASRKTSGTLPFF TGTGCCAGCAGGAAGACTAGCGGGACCCTTCCGTTCTTC TRBV12-3/TRBV12-4 TRBD2 TRBJ2-1 -
CASSSSGNSLLPHEQFF TGTGCCAGCAGTTCTAGCGGGAATTCTCTTTTACCCCATGAGCAGTTCTTC TRBV12-3/TRBV12-4 TRBD2 TRBJ2-1 many
CSVSGQEGYGYTF TGCAGCGTCTCGGGACAGGAGGGGTATGGCTACACCTTC TRBV29-1 TRBD1 TRBJ1-2 few
CASSRGSEQYF TGTGCCAGCAGTAGGGGCTCCGAGCAGTACTTC TRBV6-5 - TRBJ2-7 -
CASSLNGGRAPETQYF TGTGCCAGCAGCTTAAACGGCGGGAGGGCCCCAGAGACCCAGTACTTC TRBV7-2 TRBD2 TRBJ2-5 many
CASSTTTGARNTEAFF TGTGCCAGCAGCACGACGACAGGGGCGAGAAACACTGAAGCTTTCTTT TRBV5-5 TRBD1 TRBJ1-1 -
CASSWTQVQSKYF TGTGCCAGCAGCTGGACTCAAGTACAGTCGAAGTATTTT TRBV5-3 - TRBJ2-3 once
CASSLVPLENEQFF TGTGCCAGCAGCTTAGTCCCTCTAGAAAATGAGCAGTTCTTC TRBV7-2 - TRBJ2-1 many
CASTPAGQGAHYGYTF TGTGCCAGCACTCCCGCCGGACAGGGGGCTCACTATGGCTACACCTTC TRBV6-2/TRBV6-3 TRBD1 TRBJ1-2 few
CATSKGRSYNEQFF TGTGCCACCTCGAAAGGGAGGTCCTACAATGAGCAGTTCTTC TRBV24-1 - TRBJ2-1 -
CASSPVGPSTNTEAFF TGTGCCAGCAGTCCTGTCGGACCGAGCACCAACACTGAAGCTTTCTTT TRBV28 - TRBJ1-1 -
CASSESAARLNTEAFF TGTGCCAGCAGCGAATCCGCGGCCCGCTTGAACACTGAAGCTTTCTTT TRBV7-2 - TRBJ1-1 many
CASSSVSRYNEQFF TGTGCCAGCAGCTCTGTCTCCCGCTACAATGAGCAGTTCTTC TRBV11-3 - TRBJ2-1 few
CASRVGVGEAFF TGTGCCAGTAGAGTAGGGGTAGGTGAAGCTTTCTTT TRBV19 - TRBJ1-1 -
CASRLVGGRSGNTIYF TGTGCCAGCAGGCTAGTGGGCGGCCGCTCTGGAAACACCATATATTTT TRBV11-2 - TRBJ1-3 few
CASRPPGQVEGYTF TGTGCCAGCAGACCCCCCGGGCAGGTGGAAGGCTACACCTTC TRBV12-3/TRBV12-4 - TRBJ1-2 few
CASSLALTNTEAFF TGTGCCAGCAGCTTAGCGCTAACGAACACTGAAGCTTTCTTT TRBV7-2 - TRBJ1-1 many
CASSFDARGGPTGIGSNSPLHF TGTGCCAGCAGTTTCGACGCGAGAGGTGGGCCGACAGGAATCGGTAGTAATTCACCCCTCCACTTT TRBV6-2/TRBV6-3 - TRBJ1-6 few
CSVPQGGKRETQYF TGCAGCGTGCCACAGGGAGGGAAGCGAGAGACCCAGTACTTC TRBV29-1 - TRBJ2-5 -
CASSMSGNYGYTF TGTGCCAGTAGTATGTCAGGGAACTATGGCTACACCTTC TRBV19 - TRBJ1-2 -
CASSNNLNTEAFF TGTGCCAGCAGCAATAACTTGAACACTGAAGCTTTCTTT TRBV7-3 - TRBJ1-1 few
CASSNRAGELFF TGTGCCAGCAGCAATAGAGCCGGGGAGCTGTTTTTT TRBV7-4 - TRBJ2-2 -
CASSPGPPRGYTF TGTGCCAGCAGTCCCGGGCCGCCTAGGGGCTACACCTTC TRBV12-3/TRBV12-4 - TRBJ1-2 many
CASNGGEGEETQYF TGTGCCAGCAATGGGGGAGAGGGAGAAGAGACCCAGTACTTC TRBV7-2 - TRBJ2-5 many
CASSLLVRNTEAFF TGTGCCAGCAGTTTACTGGTTAGAAACACTGAAGCTTTCTTT TRBV28 - TRBJ1-1 few
CASSQRTSGNQETQYF TGCGCCAGCAGCCAAAGGACTAGCGGCAACCAAGAGACCCAGTACTTC TRBV4-3 TRBD2 TRBJ2-5 many
CSAPLGGASTDTQYF TGCAGTGCTCCGTTAGGGGGGGCGAGCACAGATACGCAGTATTTT TRBV20-1 - TRBJ2-3 -
CASSLLGLQETQYF TGTGCCAGCAGCTTACTGGGGCTCCAAGAGACCCAGTACTTC TRBV7-9 - TRBJ2-5 many